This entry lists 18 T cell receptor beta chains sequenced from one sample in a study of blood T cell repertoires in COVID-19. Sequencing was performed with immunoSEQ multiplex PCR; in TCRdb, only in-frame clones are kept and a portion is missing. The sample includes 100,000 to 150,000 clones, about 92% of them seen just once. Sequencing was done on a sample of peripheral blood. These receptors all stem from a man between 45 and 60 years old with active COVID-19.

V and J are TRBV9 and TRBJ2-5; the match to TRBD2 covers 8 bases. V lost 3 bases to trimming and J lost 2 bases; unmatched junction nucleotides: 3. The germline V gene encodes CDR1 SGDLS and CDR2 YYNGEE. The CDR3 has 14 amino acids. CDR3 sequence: CASSGAGGQETQYF. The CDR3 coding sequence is TGTGCCAGCAGCGGCGCGGGGGGTCAAGAGACCCAGTACTTC.

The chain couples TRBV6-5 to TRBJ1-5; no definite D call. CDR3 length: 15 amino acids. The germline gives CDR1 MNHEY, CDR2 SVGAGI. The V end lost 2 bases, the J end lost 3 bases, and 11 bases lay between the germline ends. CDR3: CASSYRYGINQPQHF. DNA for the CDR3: TGTGCCAGCAGTTACCGGTACGGTATCAATCAGCCCCAGCATTTT.

The DNA for the CDR3 is TGTGCCAGCACGAGACAGGGGTCACCGAACACTGAAGCTTTCTTT. It encodes CASTRQGSPNTEAFF. The chain couples TRBV2 to TRBJ1-1; TRBD1 agrees at 8 bases. Per germline, CDR1 SNHLY and CDR2 FYNNEI. This CDR3 comprises 15 residues. V gave up 7 bases and J gave up 1 base; unmatched junction bases: 8.

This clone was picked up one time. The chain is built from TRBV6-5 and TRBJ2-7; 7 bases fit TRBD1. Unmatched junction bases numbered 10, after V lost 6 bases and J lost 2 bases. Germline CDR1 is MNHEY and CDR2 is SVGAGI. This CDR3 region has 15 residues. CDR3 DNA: TGTGCCAGCAGAGGACAGGCCCCTACACCCTACGAGCAGTACTTC. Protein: CASRGQAPTPYEQYF.

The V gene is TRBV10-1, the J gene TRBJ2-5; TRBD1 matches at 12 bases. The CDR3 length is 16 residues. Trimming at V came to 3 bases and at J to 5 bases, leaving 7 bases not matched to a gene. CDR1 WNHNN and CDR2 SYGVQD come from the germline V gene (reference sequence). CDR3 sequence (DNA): TGCGCCAGCAGTGATGGGACAGGGGGCTACATCGAGACCCAGTACTTC. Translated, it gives CASSDGTGGYIETQYF.

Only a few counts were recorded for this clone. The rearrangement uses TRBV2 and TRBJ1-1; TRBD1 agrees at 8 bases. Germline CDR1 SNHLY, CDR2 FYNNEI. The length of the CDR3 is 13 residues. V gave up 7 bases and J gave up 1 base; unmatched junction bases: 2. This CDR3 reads CASNGQGNTEAFF. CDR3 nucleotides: TGTGCCAGCAATGGACAGGGGAACACTGAAGCTTTCTTT.

The CDR3 nucleotides read TGTGCCAGCAGCTTAAGGCTAGCGGGAGCTGTAGATACGCAGTATTTT. This translates into CASSLRLAGAVDTQYF. The genes are TRBV11-3 and TRBJ2-3; 10 nucleotides line up with TRBD2. Germline CDR1 reads SGHNT; CDR2 reads YENEEA. The CDR3 is 16 amino acids. With V trimmed by 2 bases and J by 5 bases, 7 bases remained unmatched. The full variable domain, rest sourced from reference TRBV11-3 and TRBJ2-3, is EAGVVQSPRYKIIEKKQPVAFWCNPISGHNTLYWYLQNLGQGPELLIRYENEEAVDDSQLPKDRFSAERLKGVDSTLKIQPAELGDSAVYLCASSLRLAGAVDTQYFGPGTRLTVL.

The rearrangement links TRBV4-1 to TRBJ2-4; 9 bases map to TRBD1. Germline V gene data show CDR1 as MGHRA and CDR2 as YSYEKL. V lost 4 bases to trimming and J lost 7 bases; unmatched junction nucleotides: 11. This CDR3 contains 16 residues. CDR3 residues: CASSRDPGTGKNIQYF. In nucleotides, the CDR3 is TGCGCCAGCAGCCGGGACCCCGGGACAGGGAAGAACATTCAGTACTTC.

CDR3 in DNA: TGTGCCAGCAGTGGTAGGGGGACTAGTCAGGACTACCAGTTCTTC. As protein: CASSGRGTSQDYQFF. The rearrangement uses TRBV2 and TRBJ2-1; 8 bases map to TRBD2. CDR3 length: 15 amino acids. The ends lost 4 bases at V and 13 bases at J; junction bases unmatched: 15. Germline V CDR1 and CDR2: SNHLY, FYNNEI.

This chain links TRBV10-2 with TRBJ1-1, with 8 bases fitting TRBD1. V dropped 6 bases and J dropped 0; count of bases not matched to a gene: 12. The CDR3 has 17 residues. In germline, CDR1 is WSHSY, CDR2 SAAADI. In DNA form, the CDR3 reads TGCGCCAGCAGAGTACAGGGGGTTGGGGCCCTGAACACTGAAGCTTTCTTT. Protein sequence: CASRVQGVGALNTEAFF.

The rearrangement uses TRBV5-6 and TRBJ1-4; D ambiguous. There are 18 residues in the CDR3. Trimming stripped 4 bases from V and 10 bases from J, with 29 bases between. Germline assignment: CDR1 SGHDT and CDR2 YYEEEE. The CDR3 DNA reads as TGTGCCAGCAGCCCGGGTTCCTGGACTGGGGATAATGAAATAAAACTGTTTTTT. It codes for CASSPGSWTGDNEIKLFF.

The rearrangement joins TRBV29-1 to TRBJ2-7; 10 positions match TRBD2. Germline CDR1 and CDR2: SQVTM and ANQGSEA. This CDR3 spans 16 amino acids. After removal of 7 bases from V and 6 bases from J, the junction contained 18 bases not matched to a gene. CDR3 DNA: TGCAGCGCCCCCTCTCCGCTAGCGGGAGAGTCTCGCGAGCAGTACGTC. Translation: CSAPSPLAGESREQYV.

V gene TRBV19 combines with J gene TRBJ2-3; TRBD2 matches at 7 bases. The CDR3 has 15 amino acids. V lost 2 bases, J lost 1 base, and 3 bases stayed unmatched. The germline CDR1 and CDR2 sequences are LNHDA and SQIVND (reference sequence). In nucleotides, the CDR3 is TGTGCCAGTAGTATACGGCTAGCGGGCACAGATACGCAGTATTTT. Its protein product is CASSIRLAGTDTQYF.

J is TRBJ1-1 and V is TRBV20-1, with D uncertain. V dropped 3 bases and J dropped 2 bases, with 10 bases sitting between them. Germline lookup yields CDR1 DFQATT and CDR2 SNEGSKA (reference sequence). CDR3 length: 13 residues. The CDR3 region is CSASRSPNTEAFF. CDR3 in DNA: TGCAGTGCTAGTCGGAGTCCTAACACTGAAGCTTTCTTT.

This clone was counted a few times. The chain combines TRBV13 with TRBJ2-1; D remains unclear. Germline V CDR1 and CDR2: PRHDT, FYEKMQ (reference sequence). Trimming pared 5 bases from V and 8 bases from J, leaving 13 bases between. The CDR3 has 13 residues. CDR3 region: CASSTTQNDEQFF. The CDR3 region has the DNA TGTGCCAGCAGCACGACACAAAACGATGAGCAGTTCTTC.

CDR3 in DNA: TGTGCCAGCAGCGTAGGAACACCTTTGAACACTGAAGCTTTCTTT. Amino acid sequence: CASSVGTPLNTEAFF. This rearrangement joins TRBV9 to TRBJ1-1; D is unresolved. The V gene's germline CDR1 is SGDLS and CDR2 YYNGEE. Between the trimmed V and J ends, which lost 0 bases and 0 bases, there was a span of 9 bases. This CDR3 region has 15 residues.

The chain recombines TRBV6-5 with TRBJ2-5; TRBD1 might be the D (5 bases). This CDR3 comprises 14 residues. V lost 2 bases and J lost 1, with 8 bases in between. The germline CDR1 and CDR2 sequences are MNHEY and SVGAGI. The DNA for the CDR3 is TGTGCCAGCAGTTACACAGGCACCCAAGAGACCCAGTACTTC. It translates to CASSYTGTQETQYF.

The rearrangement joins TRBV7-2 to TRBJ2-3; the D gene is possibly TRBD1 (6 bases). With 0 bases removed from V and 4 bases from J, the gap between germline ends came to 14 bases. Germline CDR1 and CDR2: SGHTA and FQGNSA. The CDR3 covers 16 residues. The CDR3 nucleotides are TGTGCCAGCAGCTTAGCGGCGAGGGGGAAAGCAGATACGCAGTATTTT. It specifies CASSLAARGKADTQYF.